The 2 T cell receptor beta chains in this list originate from one sample, sequenced in a study of blood T cell repertoires in COVID-19. The repertoire was sequenced with immunoSEQ multiplex PCR; TCRdb's copy has only in-frame clones and lacks some. The sample has roughly 130,000 clones, about 79% seen once; the top ten hold less than 20%. The sample comprised peripheral blood. The receptors were gathered from a woman between 45 and 65 years old with acute or convalescent COVID-19.

This chain uses TRBV11-2 with TRBJ2-1; tentatively, D is TRBD2 (6 bases). The CDR3 runs to 18 residues. Germline V gene sequence: CDR1 SGHAT, CDR2 FQNNGV. V was trimmed by 1 base and J by 3 bases, leaving 19 bases between them. The CDR3 loop is CASSLGDAMGGYYNEQFF. The CDR3 DNA is TGTGCCAGCAGCTTAGGCGATGCGATGGGGGGATACTACAATGAGCAGTTCTTC.

The gene calls are TRBV5-1 and TRBJ2-1; TRBD1 agrees at 8 bases. The CDR3 has 15 amino acids. Per germline, CDR1 SGHRS and CDR2 YFSETQ. V lost 4 bases, J lost 2 bases, and 5 bases stayed unmatched. CDR3 nucleotides: TGCGCCAGCAGCATAACAGGGGGGCCCTACAATGAGCAGTTCTTC. Translation: CASSITGGPYNEQFF.